Listed below are T cell receptor beta chains from one sample, sequenced in a study of shared clonotypes between healthy human individuals. Libraries were prepared by immunoSEQ multiplex PCR; TCRdb keeps only in-frame clonotypes and omits some of them. The sample includes around 2,100,000 clones, approximately 94% of them seen just once. Sequencing was performed on naive CD8+ T cells sorted from blood. All receptors derive from a man aged 18 to 30 in good health. The CDR3 runs from the conserved cysteine through the conserved F or W. The order of the fields is V gene, D gene, J gene, clone size, CDR3 protein, CDR3 DNA. D genes are given only for firm matches. Clone size, where shown, is once, few, many, or a class for clones that have expanded.

TRBV5-4	NA	TRBJ2-7	NA	CASSLDTSSGDEQYF	TGTGCCAGCAGCTTGGATACTTCCTCAGGGGACGAGCAGTACTTC
TRBV7-9	NA	TRBJ1-3	NA	CASSPGTGIFSGNTIYF	TGTGCCAGCAGCCCGGGGACCGGAATATTCTCTGGAAACACCATATATTTT
TRBV13	TRBD2	TRBJ2-2	NA	CASSVGLAGVTGELFF	TGTGCCAGCAGCGTAGGACTAGCGGGAGTCACCGGGGAGCTGTTTTTT
TRBV10-2	NA	TRBJ1-3	NA	CATLEGFYSGNTIYF	TGCGCCACCCTAGAGGGCTTTTACTCTGGAAACACCATATATTTT
TRBV9	NA	TRBJ1-2	NA	CASSAAGRGRGYTF	TGTGCCAGCAGCGCAGCAGGGAGGGGCAGGGGATACACCTTC
TRBV4-2	NA	TRBJ2-5	NA	CASSQEAPDPQYF	TGTGCCAGCAGCCAAGAGGCCCCCGATCCCCAGTACTTC
TRBV6-5	NA	TRBJ2-7	NA	CASRPAGQSYEQYF	TGTGCCAGCAGGCCAGCAGGTCAGTCCTACGAGCAGTACTTC
TRBV28	NA	TRBJ2-6	NA	CASSPDSPANVLTF	TGTGCCAGCAGCCCCGACAGTCCAGCCAACGTCCTGACTTTC
TRBV27	TRBD2	TRBJ2-5	NA	CASSLGLAGDWQETQYF	TGTGCCAGCAGTTTAGGACTAGCGGGGGACTGGCAAGAGACCCAGTACTTC
TRBV27	TRBD1	TRBJ2-7	NA	CASSTDRAPYEQYF	TGTGCCAGCAGTACGGACAGGGCTCCCTACGAGCAGTACTTC
TRBV7-8	NA	TRBJ2-7	NA	CASSRPGLAFTYEQYF	TGTGCCAGCAGCCGGCCGGGGCTTGCCTTCACCTACGAGCAGTACTTC
TRBV20-1	NA	TRBJ2-7	NA	CSASEISEQYF	TGCAGTGCTAGTGAGATCTCCGAGCAGTACTTC
TRBV5-1	NA	TRBJ2-7	NA	CASSLVYGPDEQYF	TGCGCCAGCAGCTTGGTATACGGGCCCGACGAGCAGTACTTC
TRBV29-1	NA	TRBJ1-2	NA	CSVEVSINYGYTF	TGCAGCGTTGAAGTCAGTATTAACTATGGCTACACCTTC
TRBV28	NA	TRBJ2-1	once	CASSYPRDLHNEQFF	TGTGCCAGCAGCTACCCCCGGGACTTACACAATGAGCAGTTCTTC
TRBV21-1	NA	TRBJ2-2	NA	CASSKGRDRGNTGELFF	TGTGCCAGCAGCAAAGGGCGGGACAGGGGGAACACCGGGGAGCTGTTTTTT